This TCR beta chain was profiled in a study of cytomegalovirus exposure and HLA in healthy donors. Study-wide background: A previous analysis identified 100 million to 120 million unique TCR beta sequences derived from 180 million or so T cells. Study results and limitations: Per a later analysis, HLA-associated TCR beta chains showed more clonal expansion than other, equally common TCR beta chains. 150 or so TCR beta chains were listed as cytomegalovirus-associated.

The PCR contained 60 Vbeta and 13 Jbeta primers. Profiling relied on immunoSEQ multiplex PCR, and the TCRdb table lists in-frame clones only, not all of them. The repertoire holds roughly 200,000 clones, about three quarters seen once, with 3.7% in the top ten. Points on this clone: Its antigen is currently unknown.

Germline assignment: CDR1 SQVTM and CDR2 ANQGSEA. J gave up 8 bases and V 6 bases, and 8 bases lay outside the gene matches. The CDR3 is 13 amino acids. This sequence originates from a woman aged 55-70 years in good health and CMV-seropositive. Sequencing was done on a sample of PBMCs. The chain carries TRBV29-1 and TRBJ2-2; TRBD1 matches at 8 bases. CDR3 protein: CSVGTGPGGELFF. The CDR3 DNA reads as TGCAGCGTGGGGACAGGCCCAGGAGGGGAGCTGTTTTTT.